The rows below give T cell receptor beta chains drawn from one sample of a study of a mutant IDH1 vaccine in newly diagnosed glioma. Here immunoSEQ multiplex PCR was the method, and the copy in TCRdb shows in-frame clones only, minus some. Of over 55,000 clones in the sample, just under 90% were seen once. Their specific antigens are unknown. Sequenced here: PBMCs, sampled from a glioma patient whose treatment included an IDH1 peptide vaccine. The receptor source for this set is a woman between 40 and 55 years old with glioma. Each CDR3 is given with its conserved first and last residue. Some rows mark clone size as missing; the rest say once, few, many or name a class of expanded clone.

-,11,TRBV29-1,CSVEIRRGYTF
-,14,TRBV5-4,CASSSTLNTGELFF
-,15,TRBV5-4,CASSLNVISYNEQFF
-,14,TRBV6-1,CASRGRGVRTEAFF
once,17,TRBV7-9,CASSSGDIWGSGETQYF
-,14,TRBV6-1,CASSGQYSNQPQHF
-,13,TRBV5-1,CASSRDRTYEQYF
-,14,TRBV10-3,CAISESGVMNIQYF
-,12,TRBV29-1,CSLRQGRETQYF
-,13,TRBV19,CASRGAGRETQYF
few,15,TRBV2,CASSEDRGSGQPQHF
-,14,TRBV5-1,CASSRGSGQPEAFF
-,18,TRBV2,CASSLGLAGDLNTGELFF
-,16,TRBV4-1,CASSQVVRPPREKLFF
-,15,TRBV14,CASAQGGSGANVLTF
-,18,TRBV5-4,CASSSPGGARSGANVLTF
-,14,TRBV25-1,CASSDPGQGNGYTF